This TCR beta chain was profiled in a study of T cell responses to AZD1222 COVID-19 vaccine (TCRdb year 2021). General notes on the study: A total of 233 trial participants underwent TCR sequencing, of whom 200 to 220 had received two doses of AZD1222 and about 26 had received two doses of the MenACWY control vaccine. Enrollment into the trials was organized by age into subgroups of 18-55, 56-69 and 70-plus years, and those subgroups contained about 150, 27 and 61 TCR-sequenced participants, respectively.

Sample time point, as interpreted from the label and publication: about 28 days (+/-7) after the second vaccine dose. AZD1222 recipients whose second dose came at about 4 weeks and those whose second dose came at about 12 weeks were combined into one group, since spike-specific TCR depth and breadth did not differ between the two schedules. Samples from vaccinated people were obtained from the UK trials COV001 and COV002, which included a single-blind randomized controlled phase 2/3 trial of AZD1222 (ChAdOx1 nCoV-19) in healthy adults. For TCRbeta chain sequencing, PBMC samples were collected from trial participants at day 0 and at day 28 after the second dose. The CDR3 regions of human TCRbeta chains were analyzed by immunosequencing. The authors processed their data as follows. Repertoire TCRs were matched against a reference library of SARS-CoV-2-specific TCRs generated with the MIRA antigen-specificity platform. Breadth was defined as the fraction of unique TCRs that were SARS-CoV-2-associated, and depth was defined as the fraction of total T cells that were SARS-CoV-2-associated. Using the MIRA data, each spike-specific TCR was mapped to the spike region that the TCR reacts to and placed in a CD4 or CD8 class. Log10-transformed breadth and depth values were compared by one-way ANOVA with Sidak's multiple comparisons tests. TCRdb limited this immuneACCESS table to in-frame rearrangements with V and J called. A share of clones is missing; checked studies link under half to unresolved V genes, and the rest is unexplained. V, J and clone size are taken as reported in that table, and D and trimming were inferred from the DNA itself. Present in this sample are 80,000 to 85,000 clones, 80% to 95% of which were seen just once. 8% of the sample is taken by the ten largest.

Note on this clone: Its cognate antigen has yet to be identified. No much larger clone is present one base from it, and per-base qualities are unavailable.

Overall study outcomes, separate from this receptor: After two AZD1222 doses, spike-specific TCR breadth and depth were significantly higher than at day 0 and than in MenACWY recipients. The vaccine-associated CD4 TCRs covered the entire spike protein, and the dominant responses fell in regions 160-218 and 743-854. Only five to seven AZD1222 recipients were SARS-CoV-2 seropositive at baseline, limiting conclusions about previously exposed vaccinees. Reportedly, close to half of the unique spike-specific TCRs recognized epitopes lying outside the regions that are mutated in the B.1.351 and B.1.1.7 variants. The 56-69-year group was small, and its depth increase did not reach significance, likely because of low power. Because no day 14 peak-response samples were available, repertoires were characterized only after the peak T cell response. Participants were mostly white British, with more females than males. The authors suggested clonal diversity may have been underestimated.

V is trimmed back by 5 bases and J by 2 bases, and the junction contains 8 bases that no gene match accounts for. Including the terminal cysteine and phenylalanine, the CDR3 comprises 15 residues. The kept DNA is CDR3 alone, 45 bases in frame from the first base. Reading the germline V gene gives CDR1 SGHAT and CDR2 FQNNGV. The input for sequencing was peripheral blood, taken 28 days after the second AZD1222 dose. The chain joins TRBV11-2 to TRBJ2-7, with 8 bases matching TRBD2. This receptor was identified in an adult who received the AZD1222 COVID-19 vaccine. The DNA reads TGTGCCAGCAGCGTGACTAGCGTAGCTCCCTACGAGCAGTACTTC. This yields the protein CASSVTSVAPYEQYF. The variable domain in full, with residues beyond the CDR3 obtained from the reference TRBV11-2 and TRBJ2-7 genes, is EAGVAQSPRYKIIEKRQSVAFWCNPISGHATLYWYQQILGQGPKLLIQFQNNGVVDDSQLPKDRFSAERLKGVDSTLKIQPAKLEDSAVYLCASSVTSVAPYEQYFGPGTRLTVT.